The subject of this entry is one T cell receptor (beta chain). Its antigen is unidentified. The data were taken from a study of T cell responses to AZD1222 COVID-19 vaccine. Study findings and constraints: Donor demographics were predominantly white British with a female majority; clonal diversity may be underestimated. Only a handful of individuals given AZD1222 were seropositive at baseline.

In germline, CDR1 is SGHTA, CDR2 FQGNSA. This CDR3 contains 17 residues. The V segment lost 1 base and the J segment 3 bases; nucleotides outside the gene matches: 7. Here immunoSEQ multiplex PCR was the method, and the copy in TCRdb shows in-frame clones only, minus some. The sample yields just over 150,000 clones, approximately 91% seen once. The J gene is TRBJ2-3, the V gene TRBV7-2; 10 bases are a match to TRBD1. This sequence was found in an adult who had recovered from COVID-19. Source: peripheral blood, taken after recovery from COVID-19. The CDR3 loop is CASSLGPGTGVTDTQYF. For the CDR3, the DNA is TGTGCCAGCAGCTTAGGCCCCGGGACAGGGGTGACAGATACGCAGTATTTT.